These 4 T cell receptor beta chains were all obtained from the same sample, sequenced in a study of patients and donors after allogeneic stem cell transplantation. Each CDR3 protein is one row after TCRdb ran MiXCR on the RT-PCR reads. The sample carries 200,000 to 250,000 distinct CDR3 sequences, roughly 14% recorded once. The sequenced sample was blood, either unsorted or a sorted T cell fraction (not recorded which). The receptors originated from a human donor who was either an allogeneic HSCT recipient or a stem cell or donor lymphocyte infusion donor (not recorded which). It is not recorded whose cells these are; they may come from a transplant donor.

CDR3 protein: CASSQDHSPGSDTQYF. CDR3 sequence (DNA): TGTGCCAGCAGCCAAGATCATTCCCCGGGTTCGGATACGCAGTATTTT. This chain connects TRBV14 to TRBJ2-3; no definite D call. This CDR3 contains 16 residues. The V and J ends lost 0 bases and 6 bases respectively, with 16 bases between them. The V gene's germline CDR1 is SGHDN and CDR2 FVKESK.

For the CDR3, the DNA is TGTGCCAGCAGCCCCCGCCCCCCGGGACAGGGTTTGACTGAAGCTTTCTTT. This gives the protein CASSPRPPGQGLTEAFF. The chain combines TRBV9 with TRBJ1-1; 9 nucleotides agree with TRBD1. J lost 5 bases, V lost 4 bases, and 15 bases had no gene match. From germline, CDR1 is SGDLS and CDR2 YYNGEE. The CDR3 is 17 residues long.

This chain uses TRBV6-2 or TRBV6-3 with TRBJ2-7; D not resolved. The V end was cut by 5 bases, the J end by 6 bases, with 8 bases between. Germline CDR1 is MNHEY and CDR2 is SVGEGT. The CDR3 runs to 11 residues. CDR3 nucleotide sequence: TGTGCCAGCAGTCCCCTTACCGAGCAGTACTTC. It codes for CASSPLTEQYF.

The rearrangement uses TRBV5-4 and TRBJ1-1; 7 bases align to TRBD1. Unmatched junction bases numbered 9, after V lost 4 bases and J lost 6 bases. The CDR3 contains 14 residues. Looked up from germline, CDR1 is SGHNT and CDR2 is YYREEE (reference sequence). CDR3 nucleotide sequence: TGTGCCAGCAGCGGGAGGGGGCTAGGGGCTGAAGCTTTCTTT. Amino acid sequence: CASSGRGLGAEAFF. The variable domain in full, with the rest retrieved from reference TRBV5-4 and TRBJ1-1, is ETGVTQSPTHLIKTRGQQVTLRCSSQSGHNTVSWYQQALGQGPQFIFQYYREEENGRGNFPPRFSGLQFPNYSSELNVNALELDDSALYLCASSGRGLGAEAFFGQGTRLTVV.